The sequence of this T cell receptor (beta chain) was determined in a study of blood T cell repertoires in COVID-19. From germline, CDR1 is LGHNA and CDR2 YSLEER. The CDR3 length is 16 residues. Method: immunoSEQ multiplex PCR; TCRdb's copy keeps in-frame clones and lacks some. The sample has about 45,000 clones, 87% seen once. As regards this clone: At one boundary the junction diverges from the germline segment, which might be a read error.

The receptor's source is an elderly woman in a cohort sampled during active or convalescent COVID-19. Sequences were obtained from peripheral blood. This sequence joins TRBV4-3 and TRBJ2-1; 7 bases align to TRBD2. The CDR3 spells CASNQRSSGSYNEQFF. As DNA, the CDR3 is TGCGCCAGCAACCAACGGTCTAGCGGTTCCTACAATGAGCAGTTCTTC.